This TCR beta chain was observed in a study of response to subunit inactivated influenza vaccine. This clonotype occurred once. A read error is possible here, since a much larger clone lies one base away. One entry per CDR3 protein, called by TCRdb with MiXCR from the RT-PCR reads. The data contain 500,000 to 600,000 distinct CDR3 sequences, around 10% of them singletons. The germline gives CDR1 SGHRS, CDR2 YFSETQ. The CDR3 covers 16 residues. These data also formed part of another study, on T cells expressing NK-cell markers. That work contributes: 5'RACE template switching with UMIs produced the TCR beta cDNA.

The V gene is TRBV5-1, the J gene TRBJ2-4, with D possibly matching TRBD1 (6 bases). This receptor was obtained from a man in his fifties or sixties who received an inactivated influenza vaccine. This material consisted of PBMCs from blood, taken on the day of vaccination. The CDR3 bases are TGCGCCAGCAGCTTCCATTTGGACAGAACCAAAAACGTTCAGTACTTC. Translation gives CASSFHLDRTKNVQYF.